The next 22 T cell receptor beta chains were all read from a single sample in a study of blood T cell repertoires in COVID-19. The table came from immunoSEQ multiplex PCR; TCRdb's copy has only in-frame clones and leaves some out. This sample has 130,000 or so clones, with around three quarters found just once. The specimen was peripheral blood. These receptors all come from a man in his fifties with acute or convalescent COVID-19.

This clone appeared a few times. V usage is TRBV30 and J usage is TRBJ1-3; D is unclear. This CDR3 contains 13 residues. In germline, CDR1 is GTSNPN, CDR2 SVGIG (reference sequence). The V gene lost 3 bases and the J gene lost 0 bases, with 6 bases spanning the gap. This chain's CDR3 is CAWRSSSGNTIYF. CDR3 coding DNA: TGTGCCTGGAGGTCCAGCTCTGGAAACACCATATATTTT.

The chain carries TRBV13 and TRBJ1-2, with 7 bases matching TRBD1. Germline-derived CDR1 and CDR2 are PRHDT and FYEKMQ (reference sequence). This CDR3 comprises 13 residues. V lost 5 bases and J lost 4; bases outside the gene matches: 4. CDR3 sequence: CASSLRTGYGYTF. In nucleotides, the CDR3 is TGTGCCAGCAGCCTCCGGACAGGCTATGGCTACACCTTC.

This clone was detected once. V usage is TRBV6-5 and J usage is TRBJ2-1; D is unclear. V lost 10 bases and J 4 bases, leaving 11 bases between the germline ends. The germline gives CDR1 MNHEY, CDR2 SVGAGI. The CDR3 is 12 amino acids. CDR3 residues: CATYSTYNEQFF. DNA of the CDR3: TGTGCCACCTATAGTACGTACAATGAGCAGTTCTTC.

The genes are TRBV3-1 (or the pseudogene TRBV3-2) and TRBJ2-1; a possible D gene is TRBD2 (5 bases). V lost 3 bases to trimming and J lost 0 bases, with 15 bases between them. Germline-derived CDR1 and CDR2 are LGHDT and YNNKEL (reference sequence). The CDR3 consists of 17 residues. The CDR3 reads CASSHAIIGSSYNEQFF. The DNA for the CDR3 is TGTGCCAGCAGCCACGCTATTATAGGGAGCTCCTACAATGAGCAGTTCTTC.

There are a few counts of this clone. This chain links TRBV25-1 with TRBJ1-5; a possible D gene is TRBD1 (5 bases). The CDR3 covers 12 residues. V lost 5 bases to trimming and J lost 6 bases, with 8 bases between them. The germline V gene encodes CDR1 MGHDK and CDR2 SYGVNS. The chain's CDR3 is CASSHGGQPQHF. Here the CDR3 DNA reads TGTGCCAGCAGTCACGGGGGTCAGCCCCAGCATTTT.

The rearrangement uses TRBV12-5 and TRBJ1-1; perhaps TRBD1 as D (5 bases). Looked up from germline, CDR1 is LGHNT and CDR2 is FRNRAP. The CDR3 is 12 residues long. Between the trimmed V and J ends, which lost 2 bases and 4 bases, there was a span of 5 bases. CDR3 loop: CASGLQGTEAFF. Here the CDR3 DNA reads TGTGCTAGTGGTTTGCAGGGCACTGAAGCTTTCTTT.

This clone came up once. J is TRBJ1-1 and V is TRBV28; 11 positions match TRBD1. With V trimmed by 8 bases and J by 3 bases, 11 bases remained unmatched. CDR3 length: 16 amino acids. CDR1 and CDR2 from the germline V gene are MDHEN and SYDVKM. CDR3 in DNA: TGTGCCAGCTTGTATGGGACAGGGGGGATGTACACTGAAGCTTTCTTT. As protein: CASLYGTGGMYTEAFF.

The rearrangement uses TRBV7-9 and TRBJ1-1; 7 bases are shared with TRBD1. Germline-derived CDR1 and CDR2 are SEHNR and FQNEAQ (reference sequence). J lost 2 bases, V lost 6 bases, and 6 bases had no gene match. This CDR3 is 14 amino acids long. CDR3 sequence: CASRETGQNTEAFF. CDR3 nucleotide sequence: TGTGCCAGCAGAGAGACAGGGCAAAACACTGAAGCTTTCTTT.

This clone was found a few times. This chain links TRBV11-2 with TRBJ2-7; 9 bases line up with TRBD2. Per germline, CDR1 SGHAT and CDR2 FQNNGV. This CDR3 has 14 residues. Trimming cost V 5 bases and J 6 bases; bases outside gene matches: 8. CDR3 amino acids: CASSGGRGGGEQYV. DNA of the CDR3: TGTGCCAGCAGCGGGGGGCGGGGGGGCGGCGAGCAGTACGTC.

The V call is TRBV6-5, the J call TRBJ1-4; the D is unclear. Trimming took 5 bases from V and 0 from J, leaving 10 bases between them. Germline CDR1 and CDR2: MNHEY and SVGAGI. The CDR3 has 15 amino acids. CDR3 nucleotide sequence: TGTGCCAGCAGTCGCCACTTGGCAACTAATGAAAAACTGTTTTTT. Amino acid sequence: CASSRHLATNEKLFF.

This chain links TRBV18 with TRBJ1-5; 9 nucleotides align to TRBD1. V trimming: 2 bases; J trimming: 6 bases; junction bases outside the gene matches: 2. The CDR3 has 14 amino acids. CDR1 is KGHSH and CDR2 is LQKENI in the germline V gene. This CDR3 reads CASSPMTGGQPQHF. In DNA, the CDR3 is TGTGCCAGCTCACCAATGACAGGGGGTCAGCCCCAGCATTTT.

This clone was detected many times. The CDR3 region has the DNA TGTGCCAGTAGGCGGGGGGGGAACACAGATACGCAGTATTTT. Translated: CASRRGGNTDTQYF. The chain couples TRBV19 to TRBJ2-3; 9 bases are shared with TRBD2. Germline V gives CDR1 LNHDA, CDR2 SQIVND (reference sequence). The CDR3 sequence is 14 residues long. V was pared by 6 bases and J by 2 bases, with 3 bases of the junction left unmatched.

V and J are TRBV5-1 and TRBJ1-3; weak D call: TRBD1 (5 bases). Between the trimmed V and J ends, which lost 0 bases and 2 bases, there was a span of 9 bases. The CDR3 consists of 15 residues. The germline V gene has CDR1 SGHRS and CDR2 YFSETQ. The CDR3 sequence is CASSLEGSAGNTIYF. The CDR3, as DNA: TGCGCCAGCAGCTTGGAGGGGTCGGCTGGAAACACCATATATTTT.

This clone was counted a single time. The chain joins TRBV3-1 (or the pseudogene TRBV3-2) to TRBJ1-1, with D tentatively TRBD1 (5 bases). The V and J ends lost 0 bases and 0 bases respectively, with 5 bases between them. The CDR3 totals 14 residues. Germline assignment: CDR1 LGHDT and CDR2 YNNKEL (reference sequence). In nucleotides, the CDR3 is TGTGCCAGCAGCCAAGAACAGGTGAACACTGAAGCTTTCTTT. Translated: CASSQEQVNTEAFF.

The rearrangement links TRBV7-8 to TRBJ1-2, with a possible D match to TRBD1 (5 bases). Germline V gene lookup returns CDR1 SGHVS and CDR2 FQNEAQ. The CDR3 is 14 residues long. The V end lost 3 bases, the J end lost 6 bases, and 14 bases lay between the germline ends. This CDR3 reads CASSLGLGRDGYTF. The CDR3 DNA sequence: TGTGCCAGCAGCTTGGGGCTGGGTAGGGATGGCTACACCTTC.

The J gene is TRBJ1-2, the V gene TRBV29-1; 9 positions match TRBD1. This CDR3 spans 16 amino acids. Losses at the gene ends were 4 bases for V and 0 bases for J; bases not matched to a gene: 9. Germline values: CDR1 SQVTM, CDR2 ANQGSEA. CDR3 bases: TGCAGCGTTGGGGGGACAGGGACCGCTACTAACTATGGCTACACCTTC. This sequence encodes CSVGGTGTATNYGYTF.

This clone was seen once. The chain has TRBV28 and TRBJ1-1; 8 positions agree with TRBD1. The CDR3 extends over 13 amino acids. The ends lost 2 bases at V and 10 bases at J; junction bases unmatched: 6. CDR1 is MDHEN, CDR2 SYDVKM, per germline. CDR3 amino acids: CASSLGTDRVAFF. DNA for the CDR3: TGTGCCAGCAGTTTAGGGACGGACAGGGTAGCTTTCTTT.

V usage is TRBV5-1 and J usage is TRBJ1-3; possible D gene TRBD1, 6 bases. The germline V and J ends were trimmed by 4 bases and 1 base, with 18 bases remaining between them. Germline V gives CDR1 SGHRS, CDR2 YFSETQ. The CDR3 length is 17 residues. CDR3 sequence reads: CASSPTYNRVSGNTIYF. In DNA, the CDR3 is TGCGCCAGCAGCCCCACCTACAACAGGGTATCTGGAAACACCATATATTTT.

The rearrangement joins TRBV9 to TRBJ2-1; 11 nucleotides agree with TRBD2. With V trimmed by 5 bases and J by 8 bases, 3 bases remained unmatched. Germline CDR1 reads SGDLS; CDR2 reads YYNGEE. The CDR3 contains 13 residues. The CDR3 sequence is CASRLAGEDEQFF. Written as DNA, the CDR3 is TGTGCCAGCAGACTAGCGGGGGAGGATGAGCAGTTCTTC.

V usage is TRBV11-2 and J usage is TRBJ2-2, with 7 bases identical to TRBD1. Germline CDR1 is SGHAT and CDR2 is FQNNGV. This CDR3 has 13 amino acids. V was clipped by 5 bases and J by 6 bases; unmatched bases: 3. CDR3 bases: TGTGCCAGCAGCCGACAGGGAGCCGGGGAGCTGTTTTTT. It codes for CASSRQGAGELFF.

This chain joins TRBV4-1 and TRBJ1-2; 7 bases agree with TRBD1. After removal of 0 bases from V and 5 bases from J, the junction contained 3 bases not matched to a gene. The CDR3 runs 14 residues. The germline V gene encodes CDR1 MGHRA and CDR2 YSYEKL. DNA of the CDR3: TGCGCCAGCAGCCAAGAACAGGGGACGTATGGCTACACCTTC. Amino acids: CASSQEQGTYGYTF.

This chain connects TRBV29-1 to TRBJ2-7, with TRBD1 matching over 7 bases. Germline V gives CDR1 SQVTM, CDR2 ANQGSEA. Unmatched junction bases numbered 9, after V lost 3 bases and J lost 7 bases. The CDR3 is made up of 13 amino acids. DNA for the CDR3: TGCAGCGTTGAGAGACAGGGTGGATGGGAGCAGTACTTC. Amino acids: CSVERQGGWEQYF.